The TCR beta chain described here comes from a study of early T cells in non-severe SARS-CoV-2 infection. In the study overall: Sequenced material consisted of bulk RNA (from unsorted whole blood), and chains were unpaired. Study results and limitations: Matching against VDJdb likely underestimated virus-specific expansions, favoring anti-spike CD8.

The TCR library protocol attached unique molecular identifiers to the individual cDNA molecules. TCRdb re-analysed the 5' RACE reads in MiXCR, keeping a single row per CDR3 protein. The table lists about 22,000 distinct CDR3 sequences, approximately 3.8% of them singletons. This clonotype was picked up many times. What it binds is unknown. Looked up from germline, CDR1 is SGHVS and CDR2 is FNYEAQ. V shed 1 base and J 2 bases; nucleotides not matched to a gene: 11. This CDR3 contains 19 residues. The rearrangement uses TRBV7-6 and TRBJ2-5; 12 positions agree with TRBD2. Sequencing used whole blood. The clonotype was recovered from an adult who was a healthcare worker with PCR-confirmed SARS-CoV-2 infection or an uninfected control (not recorded which). In DNA form, the CDR3 reads TGTGCCAGCAGCTTAGTCCCGACTAGCGGGGGAAGAGGGCAAGAGACCCAGTACTTC. Amino acids: CASSLVPTSGGRGQETQYF.